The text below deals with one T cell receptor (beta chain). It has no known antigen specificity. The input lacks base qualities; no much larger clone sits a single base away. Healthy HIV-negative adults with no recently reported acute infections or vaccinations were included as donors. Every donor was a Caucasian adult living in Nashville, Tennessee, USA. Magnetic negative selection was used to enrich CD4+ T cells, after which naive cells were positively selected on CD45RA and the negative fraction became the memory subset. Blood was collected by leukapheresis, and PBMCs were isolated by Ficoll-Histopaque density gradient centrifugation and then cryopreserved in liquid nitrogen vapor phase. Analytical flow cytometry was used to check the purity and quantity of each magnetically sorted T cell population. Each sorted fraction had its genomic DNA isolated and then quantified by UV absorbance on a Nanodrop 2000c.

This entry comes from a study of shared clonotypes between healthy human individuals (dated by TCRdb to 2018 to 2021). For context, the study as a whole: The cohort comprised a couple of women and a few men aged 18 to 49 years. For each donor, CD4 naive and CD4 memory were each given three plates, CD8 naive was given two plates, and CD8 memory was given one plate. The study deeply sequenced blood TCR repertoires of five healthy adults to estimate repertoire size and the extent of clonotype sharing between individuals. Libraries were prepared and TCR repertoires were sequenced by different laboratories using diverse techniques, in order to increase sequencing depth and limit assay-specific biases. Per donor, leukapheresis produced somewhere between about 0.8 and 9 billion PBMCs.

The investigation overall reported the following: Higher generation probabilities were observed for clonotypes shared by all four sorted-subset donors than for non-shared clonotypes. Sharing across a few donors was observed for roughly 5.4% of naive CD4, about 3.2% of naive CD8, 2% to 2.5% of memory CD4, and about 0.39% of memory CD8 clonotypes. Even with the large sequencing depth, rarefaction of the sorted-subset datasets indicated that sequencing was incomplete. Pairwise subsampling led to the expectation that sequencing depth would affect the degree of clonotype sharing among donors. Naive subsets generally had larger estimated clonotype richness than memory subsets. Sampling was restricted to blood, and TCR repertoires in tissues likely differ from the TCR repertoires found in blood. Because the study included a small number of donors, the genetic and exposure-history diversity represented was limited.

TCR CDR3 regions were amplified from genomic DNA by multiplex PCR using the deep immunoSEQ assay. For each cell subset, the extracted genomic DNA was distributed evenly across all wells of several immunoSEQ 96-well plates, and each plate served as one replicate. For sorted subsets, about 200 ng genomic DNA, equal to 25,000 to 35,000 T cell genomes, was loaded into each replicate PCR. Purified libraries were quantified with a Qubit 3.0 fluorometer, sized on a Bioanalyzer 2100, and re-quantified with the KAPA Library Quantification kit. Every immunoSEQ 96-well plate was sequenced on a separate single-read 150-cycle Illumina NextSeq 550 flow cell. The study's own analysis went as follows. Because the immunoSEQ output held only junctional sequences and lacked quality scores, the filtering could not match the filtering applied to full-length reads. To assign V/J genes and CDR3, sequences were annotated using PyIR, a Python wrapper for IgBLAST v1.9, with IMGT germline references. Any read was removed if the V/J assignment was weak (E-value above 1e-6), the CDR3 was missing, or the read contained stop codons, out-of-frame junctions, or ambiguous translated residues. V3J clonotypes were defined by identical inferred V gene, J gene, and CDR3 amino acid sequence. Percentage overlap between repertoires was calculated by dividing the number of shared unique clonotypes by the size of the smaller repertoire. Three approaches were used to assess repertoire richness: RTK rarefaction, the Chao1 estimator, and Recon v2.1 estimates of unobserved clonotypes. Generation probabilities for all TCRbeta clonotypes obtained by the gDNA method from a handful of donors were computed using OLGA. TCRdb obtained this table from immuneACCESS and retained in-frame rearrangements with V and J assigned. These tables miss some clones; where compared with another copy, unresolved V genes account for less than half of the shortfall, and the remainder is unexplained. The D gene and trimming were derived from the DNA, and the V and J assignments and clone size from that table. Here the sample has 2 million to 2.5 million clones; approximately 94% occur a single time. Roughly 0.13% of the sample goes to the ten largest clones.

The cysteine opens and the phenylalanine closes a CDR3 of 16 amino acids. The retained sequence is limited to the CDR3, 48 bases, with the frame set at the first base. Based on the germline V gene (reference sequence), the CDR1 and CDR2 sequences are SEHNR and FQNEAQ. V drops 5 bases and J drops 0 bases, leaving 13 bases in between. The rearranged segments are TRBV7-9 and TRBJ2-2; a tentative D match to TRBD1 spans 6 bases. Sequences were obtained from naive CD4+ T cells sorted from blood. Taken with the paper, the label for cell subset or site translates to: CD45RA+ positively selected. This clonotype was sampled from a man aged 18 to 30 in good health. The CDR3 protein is CASSLRRDTNTGELFF. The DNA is TGTGCCAGCAGCCTACGACGGGACACGAACACCGGGGAGCTGTTTTTT.